This TCR beta chain was obtained from a study of molecular identifiers for immune sequencing clone quantification. Study observations and caveats: Sizes of clones that are highly expanded could be underestimated (if identical TCR molecules share a barcode). Roughly 1 million naive cells reportedly did not prevent detection of spiked Jurkat TCR RNA from one cell. Clones with over 20 RNA copies captured over 98% of effector molecules but under 1% of naive ones.

In regard to this clonotype: Its antigen remains unidentified.

MiXCR, run by TCRdb on the PCR reads, gives a single entry per CDR3 protein. Of 350,000 or so distinct CDR3 sequences listed, 20% to 25% are singletons. Trimming took off 0 bases at V and 4 bases at J, with 10 bases between the two ends. Germline V lookup: CDR1 LGHDT, CDR2 YNNKEL (reference sequence). The CDR3 spans 15 residues. The chain is built from TRBV3-1 and TRBJ1-5; D not resolved. The clonotype was recovered from a human donor in good health. Some libraries in this study had Jurkat cell RNA spiked in. Sequenced input: naive CD8+ T cells from blood, with Jurkat cell RNA spiked in. Subset noted: FACS-sorted CD8+CD4-CCR7+CD45RA+ naive T cells. CDR3 bases: TGTGCCAGCAGCCAAGACGCTAGGGTGAATCAGCCCCAGCATTTT. Translated: CASSQDARVNQPQHF.